These T cell receptor beta chains were read from a single sample in a study of T cell changes during pregnancy in multiple sclerosis. Data came from immunoSEQ multiplex PCR; TCRdb stores just in-frame clones and leaves some out. The sample gives around 88,000 clones, about 90% of which show up once; around 2.1% is in the top ten. The specimen was peripheral blood, collected after pregnancy. These receptors came from a female donor in good health, enrolled as a control in a pregnancy study. Each CDR3 is given with its conserved first and last residue. The order of the fields is clone size, V gene, D gene, J gene, CDR3 DNA, CDR3 protein. D genes are given only for firm matches. Size is stated for part of the rows, as once, few or many counts, or as a class when the clone is expanded.

>NA|TRBV9|TRBD1|TRBJ1-1
TGTGCCAGCAGCGTAGGGAACAGGGGGGCACCCCTGAACACTGAAGCTTTCTTT
CASSVGNRGAPLNTEAFF
>NA|TRBV7-2|TRBD2|TRBJ2-2
TGTGCCAGCAGCGCTGGACTAGCGGGACTTGGGGGGGAGCTGTTTTTT
CASSAGLAGLGGELFF
>NA|TRBV9|TRBD2|TRBJ2-1
TGTGCCAGCAGCCCCGTAGCGGGGAGATACTCCTACAATGAGCAGTTCTTC
CASSPVAGRYSYNEQFF
>NA|TRBV28|NA|TRBJ2-1
TGTGCCAGCAGTTTCGATGAGCAGTTCTTC
CASSFDEQFF
>NA|TRBV7-2|TRBD1|TRBJ1-2
TGTGCCAGCAGCCCAAAGACCGGGACAGCCCGATATAACTATGGCTACACCTTC
CASSPKTGTARYNYGYTF
>once|TRBV6-5|TRBD2|TRBJ2-1
TGTGCCAGCAGCCAGAGCGGGGGTAAGCAGTTCTTC
CASSQSGGKQFF
>NA|TRBV11-2|NA|TRBJ2-1
TGTGCCAGCAGCTACCGGGGGGACACCTACAATGAGCAGTTCTTC
CASSYRGDTYNEQFF
>NA|TRBV7-8|TRBD2|TRBJ2-1
TGTGCCAGCAGCTTATGGGGAGGGATCGCCTACAATGAGCAGTTCTTC
CASSLWGGIAYNEQFF
>NA|TRBV28|TRBD1|TRBJ1-5
TGTGCCAGCAGCGCTAACCTCGACAGGGACAATCAGCCCCAGCATTTT
CASSANLDRDNQPQHF
>NA|TRBV2|TRBD1|TRBJ2-5
TGTGCCAGCAGCCGCGACACGACAGGGGAGACCCAGTACTTC
CASSRDTTGETQYF
>NA|TRBV6-1|NA|TRBJ1-1
TGTGCCAGCAACGACAGACTCATGAACACTGAAGCTTTCTTT
CASNDRLMNTEAFF
>NA|TRBV18|NA|TRBJ1-3
TGTGCCAGCTCCCCCGGTGGAAACACCATATATTTT
CASSPGGNTIYF
>few|TRBV19|NA|TRBJ1-1
TGTGCCAGTAGTACCAGATGGGGCTTAATTATGAACACTGAAGCTTTCTTT
CASSTRWGLIMNTEAFF
>NA|TRBV6-4|TRBD2|TRBJ2-1
TGTGCCAGCAAGGCGGTAGCGGGAGTGGATGAGCAGTTCTTC
CASKAVAGVDEQFF
>NA|TRBV7-6|TRBD1|TRBJ1-4
TGTGCCAGCAGCTCCGGACAGGGCCCTAATGAAAAACTGTTTTTT
CASSSGQGPNEKLFF
>NA|TRBV2|TRBD2|TRBJ2-3
TGTGCCAGCGCTCGACTAGCGGGGGGGCAAGATACGCAGTATTTT
CASARLAGGQDTQYF
>NA|TRBV6-5|NA|TRBJ2-1
TGTACGGCGGCGGGGAGCTCCTACAATGAGCAGTTCTTC
CTAAGSSYNEQFF
>once|TRBV6-1|TRBD1|TRBJ2-3
TGTGCCAGCAGAGCAGACAGGGTAGGCACAGATACGCAGTATTTT
CASRADRVGTDTQYF
>NA|TRBV7-2|NA|TRBJ1-2
TGTGCCAGCAGCGCCCAGGGACTGGGCCTTAACTATGGCTACACCTTC
CASSAQGLGLNYGYTF
>NA|TRBV6-5|TRBD1|TRBJ2-5
TGTGCCAGCAGTTCCCCCCCAGGGGGCCAAGAGACCCAGTACTTC
CASSSPPGGQETQYF
>NA|TRBV5-1|TRBD1|TRBJ1-2
TGCGCCAGCAGCTCAGCCGACAGGGCCCCTAGGGGCTACACCTTC
CASSSADRAPRGYTF
>NA|TRBV27|TRBD2|TRBJ2-7
TGTGCCAGCCGGGGAGGGTCCTACGAGCAGTACTTC
CASRGGSYEQYF
>NA|TRBV6-1|TRBD1|TRBJ1-5
TGTGCCAGCAGTCGATCCCGGACAGGGGATCAGCCCCAGCATTTT
CASSRSRTGDQPQHF
>NA|TRBV11-1|TRBD1|TRBJ1-6
TGTGCCAGCAGCTCCGACAGGGTTGATTCACCCCTCCACTTT
CASSSDRVDSPLHF
>NA|TRBV25-1|NA|TRBJ2-7
TGTGCCAGCAGTGAGCCTATCTCAGGGCCTGTCTCCTACGAGCAGTACTTC
CASSEPISGPVSYEQYF
>NA|TRBV7-9|TRBD2|TRBJ2-7
TGTGCCAGCAGCTCCCGGGAGGGGTACTTCTACGAGCAGTACTTC
CASSSREGYFYEQYF
>NA|TRBV2|TRBD1|TRBJ1-1
TGTGCCAGCAGAACCGGGACAGAGGGCACTGAAGCTTTCTTT
CASRTGTEGTEAFF
>once|TRBV27|NA|TRBJ1-2
TGTGCCAGCAGTTTATTAAGGGGGGGGTCCGGCTACACCTTT
CASSLLRGGSGYTF
>NA|TRBV7-7|NA|TRBJ2-1
TGTGCTAGCAGCGCAGCAGGTTACAATGAGCAGTTCTTC
CASSAAGYNEQFF
>NA|TRBV5-1|NA|TRBJ1-1
TGCGCCAGCAGCTTATTGCCGGTCCTCTCGGGTACTGAAGCTTTCTTT
CASSLLPVLSGTEAFF
>NA|TRBV7-7|NA|TRBJ2-2
TGTGCTAGCAGCCGAGAATACACCGGGGAGCTGTTTTTT
CASSREYTGELFF
>NA|TRBV30|NA|TRBJ1-5
TGTGCCTGGAGTGTACGGGCAGCGGGGGATCAGCCCCAGCATTTT
CAWSVRAAGDQPQHF
>NA|TRBV5-1|TRBD2|TRBJ2-7
TGCGCCAGCAGCCCCCTGGCGGGGGACGAGCAGTACTTC
CASSPLAGDEQYF